This TCR beta chain derives from a study of CD8 T cells in Susac syndrome. CD8+ and CD4+ blood T cells underwent TCR beta sequencing. Trimming at V came to 8 bases and at J to 8 bases, leaving 20 bases not matched to a gene. The CDR3 extends over 17 amino acids. Germline V CDR1 and CDR2: LNHDA, SQIVND (reference sequence). Reverse transcription of roughly 0.5 to 1 ug RNA used random hexamers. TCRdb passed the immunoSEQ multiplex PCR reads through MiXCR, listing each CDR3 protein once. The sample lists 330,000 or so distinct CDR3 sequences, roughly 85% seen once, with approximately 0.2% in the top ten.

The chain employs TRBV19 and TRBJ2-1; 8 bases map to TRBD1. The specimen sequenced was CD8+ T cells from PBMCs. This TCR derives from a human donor with multiple sclerosis. CDR3 in DNA: TGTGCCAGTCGAGGCGGACAGGGAAGTTCACTTTACTATGAGCAGTTCTTC. This encodes CASRGGQGSSLYYEQFF.